These 21 T cell receptor beta chains were all obtained from the same sample, sequenced in a study of blood T cells in healthy people across ages (dated by TCRdb to the mid-2010s). Receptors were amplified or captured by 5' RACE. Instrument on record: Illumina HiSeq 2500. A second PCR of 7 to 11 cycles was run with a J-beta primer mix and a sample-barcoded 5' primer. Using fastp at Q25 and MiXCR, TCRdb reprocessed the public reads and kept productive beta chains. Each entry merges the rows of one CDR3 protein and shows their most common DNA and genes. This sample has about 800,000 distinct CDR3 sequences in its table, and more than 20% of those were observed once. The ten largest clonotypes hold around 3.6% of the sample. These data also formed part of another study, on T cells of mothers and their children.

Sample: blood. The receptors stem from a boy younger than 18 in good health.

The rearrangement uses TRBV4-3 and TRBJ2-7; D is ambiguous. This CDR3 is built from 15 residues. Looked up from germline, CDR1 is LGHNA and CDR2 is YSLEER. Trimming removed 1 base from V and 0 bases from J, with 10 bases in between. The CDR3: CASSQGVSRSYEQYF. The CDR3 DNA follows: TGCGCCAGCAGCCAAGGGGTATCACGCTCCTACGAGCAGTACTTC.

The V gene is TRBV7-3, the J gene TRBJ2-7, with TRBD1 identical over 9 bases. The DNA end is more similar to TRBJ2-1, so the J call may be wrong. The CDR3 covers 14 residues. CDR1 is SGHTA, CDR2 FQGTGA, per germline. This chain's CDR3 is CASSLGQGFDEQFF. CDR3 DNA: TGTGCCAGCAGCTTAGGACAGGGGTTCGATGAGCAGTTCTTC.

The gene calls are TRBV7-6 and TRBJ2-1; possibly TRBD1 or TRBD2 for D (5 bases each). CDR3 length equals 13 residues. CDR1 is SGHVS, CDR2 FNYEAQ, per germline. With 3 bases removed from V and 5 bases from J, the gap between germline ends came to 8 bases. CDR3 in amino acids: CASSLGENNEQFF. DNA for the CDR3: TGTGCCAGCAGCTTGGGGGAAAACAATGAGCAGTTCTTC. Filled out from reference TRBV7-6 and TRBJ2-1, the complete variable domain reads GAGVSQSPRYKVTKRGQDVALRCDPISGHVSLYWYRQALGQGPEFLTYFNYEAQQDKSGLPNDRFSAERPEGSISTLTIQRTEQRDSAMYRCASSLGENNEQFFGPGTRLTVL.

The chain is built from TRBV18 and TRBJ1-1; 7 bases agree with TRBD1. The CDR3 runs to 15 residues. Germline values: CDR1 KGHSH, CDR2 LQKENI. The junction had 4 bases not matched to a gene; V was cut back by 0 bases and J by 3 bases. Here the CDR3 DNA reads TGTGCCAGCTCACCACCGACAGGGACTGACACTGAAGCTTTCTTT. It specifies CASSPPTGTDTEAFF.

This chain connects TRBV5-1 to TRBJ1-3; no clear D. This CDR3 is built from 15 residues. Germline V gene lookup returns CDR1 SGHRS and CDR2 YFSETQ. V lost 6 bases to trimming and J lost 0 bases, with 13 bases between them. CDR3 region: CASTQAGSSGNTIYF. CDR3 sequence (DNA): TGCGCCAGCACCCAGGCGGGATCCTCTGGAAACACCATATATTTT. Filled out from reference TRBV5-1 and TRBJ1-3, the complete variable domain reads KAGVTQTPRYLIKTRGQQVTLSCSPISGHRSVSWYQQTPGQGLQFLFEYFSETQRNKGNFPGRFSGRQFSNSRSEMNVSTLELGDSALYLCASTQAGSSGNTIYFGEGSWLTVV.

This clonotype has just a few counts. V is TRBV6-5 and J is TRBJ2-7, with TRBD1 matching 8 bases. The junction had 4 bases not matched to a gene; V was cut back by 0 bases and J by 3 bases. Germline V CDR1 and CDR2: MNHEY, SVGAGI. The CDR3 consists of 15 residues. CDR3: CASSYSLGQGYEQYF. DNA for the CDR3: TGTGCCAGCAGTTACTCTTTAGGACAGGGCTACGAGCAGTACTTC.

This clonotype was recorded only once. V gene TRBV3-1 combines with J gene TRBJ1-5, with D possibly TRBD1 on 6 matching bases. There are 14 residues in the CDR3. Looked up from germline, CDR1 is LGHDT and CDR2 is YNNKEL (reference sequence). V lost 5 bases and J 4 bases, leaving 12 bases between the germline ends. As DNA, the CDR3 is TGTGCCAGCAGCTTCGGACAGAAAAATCAGCCCCAGCATTTT. Amino acids: CASSFGQKNQPQHF.

This clonotype was counted between two and nine times. The chain carries TRBV10-3 and TRBJ2-5; either TRBD1 or TRBD2 may fit D (5 bases each). From germline, CDR1 is ENHRY and CDR2 SYGVKD. Trimming removed 8 bases at V and 4 bases at J, with 17 bases between. The CDR3 consists of 14 residues. CDR3 in amino acids: CAIGGGARGETQYF. CDR3 bases: TGTGCCATCGGTGGTGGTGCGAGGGGAGAGACCCAGTACTTC.

This clonotype turned up a few times. The rearrangement joins TRBV7-8 to TRBJ2-1; D remains unclear. The CDR3 extends over 14 amino acids. With 5 bases removed from V and 6 bases from J, the gap between germline ends came to 14 bases. Germline V gene lookup returns CDR1 SGHVS and CDR2 FQNEAQ. CDR3 in amino acids: CASSPPRRVNEQFF. CDR3 DNA sequence: TGTGCCAGCAGCCCCCCCCGGAGAGTCAATGAGCAGTTCTTC.

The CDR3, as DNA: TGTGCCAGCAGCCGGCGGACAGAATTTACCTACGAGCAGTACTTC. Translated, it gives CASSRRTEFTYEQYF. J is TRBJ2-5 and V is TRBV2, with a tentative D call TRBD1 (6 bases). The end of the DNA is better explained by TRBJ2-7, so the J call may be wrong. In germline, CDR1 is SNHLY, CDR2 FYNNEI. The CDR3 is 15 amino acids.

This clonotype was seen more than once but under ten times. The J gene is TRBJ2-7, the V gene TRBV28; D gene unclear. The germline V gene encodes CDR1 MDHEN and CDR2 SYDVKM. The CDR3 totals 12 residues. The ends were cut back, 3 bases at V and 4 bases at J, with 7 bases in the middle. The CDR3 here is CASSFQRYEQYF. CDR3 in DNA: TGTGCCAGCAGTTTTCAGAGGTACGAGCAGTACTTC.

This clonotype was observed a handful of times. J is TRBJ2-5 and V is TRBV29-1; TRBD2 matches 7 bases. CDR3 length: 13 residues. Germline V gene lookup returns CDR1 SQVTM and CDR2 ANQGSEA. The ends lost 4 bases at V and 4 bases at J; junction bases unmatched: 6. CDR3 amino acids: CSVGLAGGETQYF. CDR3 coding DNA: TGCAGCGTTGGACTAGCTGGCGGAGAGACCCAGTACTTC.

V usage is TRBV7-6 and J usage is TRBJ2-5; TRBD2 aligns across 12 bases. The J segment lost 4 bases and the V segment lost 5 bases, leaving 8 bases of the junction unmatched. The CDR3 has 16 residues. The germline V gene has CDR1 SGHVS and CDR2 FNYEAQ. The CDR3 DNA is TGTGCCAGCAGCGATCGTCTAGCGGGGGGGCCAGAGACCCAGTACTTC. Protein: CASSDRLAGGPETQYF.

This sequence joins TRBV5-1 and TRBJ2-1; 11 bases line up with TRBD2. Losses at the gene ends were 0 bases for V and 8 bases for J; bases not matched to a gene: 4. This CDR3 has 15 residues. Germline V gene data show CDR1 as SGHRS and CDR2 as YFSETQ. CDR3 bases: TGCGCCAGCAGCTTGGAACTAGCGGGAGTGGATGAGCAGTTCTTC. This translates into CASSLELAGVDEQFF. Full variable domain (outside the CDR3, taken from reference TRBV5-1 and TRBJ2-1): KAGVTQTPRYLIKTRGQQVTLSCSPISGHRSVSWYQQTPGQGLQFLFEYFSETQRNKGNFPGRFSGRQFSNSRSEMNVSTLELGDSALYLCASSLELAGVDEQFFGPGTRLTVL.

The rearrangement uses TRBV6-2 or TRBV6-3 and TRBJ2-5, with TRBD1 identical over 11 bases. The CDR3 covers 17 residues. The V gene end was trimmed by 2 bases and the J gene end by 3 bases; junction bases not matched to a gene: 8. Germline V lookup: CDR1 MNHEY, CDR2 SVGEGT. The CDR3 DNA sequence: TGTGCCAGCAGTTACCCACAACGGGGACAGGGGGAAGAGACCCAGTACTTC. Encoded protein: CASSYPQRGQGEETQYF.

The CDR3 region is CASSEPGLQETQYF. CDR3 in DNA: TGTGCCAGCAGTGAACCGGGACTACAAGAGACCCAGTACTTC. The gene calls are TRBV6-1 and TRBJ2-5; TRBD2 matches 7 bases. Trimming cost V 2 bases and J 2 bases; bases outside gene matches: 2. Germline V gene data show CDR1 as MNHNS and CDR2 as SASEGT. The CDR3 totals 14 residues.

The table lists this clonotype with a few counts. This chain connects TRBV28 to TRBJ2-5; 9 bases align to TRBD2. Germline V CDR1 and CDR2: MDHEN, SYDVKM. CDR3 size: 17 residues. Trimming removed 3 bases from V and 5 bases from J; junction bases left unmatched: 13. CDR3 protein: CASSLFRASGAGETQYF. DNA for the CDR3: TGTGCCAGCAGTTTGTTTCGTGCTAGCGGGGCGGGGGAGACCCAGTACTTC.

This clonotype has a handful of counts. The rearrangement links TRBV7-6 to TRBJ2-5; D is possibly TRBD2 (6 bases). The CDR3 extends over 17 amino acids. Germline CDR1 reads SGHVS; CDR2 reads FNYEAQ. The V end was cut by 4 bases, the J end by 5 bases, with 23 bases between. The chain's CDR3 is CASSSRGASAAQETQYF. The CDR3 DNA is TGTGCCAGCAGCTCCCGAGGGGCTAGCGCTGCCCAGGAGACCCAGTACTTC.

V and J are TRBV9 and TRBJ2-2; D remains unclear. Trimming took off 0 bases at V and 5 bases at J, with 8 bases between the two ends. This CDR3 spans 14 amino acids. Germline loops: CDR1 SGDLS, CDR2 YYNGEE. CDR3 in amino acids: CASSVADVTGELFF. Written as DNA, the CDR3 is TGTGCCAGCAGCGTAGCCGACGTGACCGGGGAGCTGTTTTTT.

This clonotype came up a few times. The rearrangement joins TRBV4-3 to TRBJ1-1; maybe TRBD1 (5 bases). Germline V CDR1 and CDR2: LGHNA, YSLEER. V lost 4 bases and J 5 bases, leaving 17 bases between the germline ends. CDR3 length: 15 residues. CDR3 nucleotides: TGCGCCAGCAGCCCCCGAGACGGGGGGGATACTGAAGCTTTCTTT. Translated, it gives CASSPRDGGDTEAFF.

The CDR3 sequence is CSASTGFVVGGELFF. The DNA of the CDR3 is TGCAGTGCCTCGACAGGGTTTGTCGTTGGCGGGGAGCTGTTTTTT. This chain joins TRBV20-1 and TRBJ2-2; TRBD1 matches at 7 bases. Trimming took 6 bases from V and 7 from J; bases not matched to a gene: 14. The germline CDR1 and CDR2 sequences are DFQATT and SNEGSKA (reference sequence). This CDR3 region has 15 residues.